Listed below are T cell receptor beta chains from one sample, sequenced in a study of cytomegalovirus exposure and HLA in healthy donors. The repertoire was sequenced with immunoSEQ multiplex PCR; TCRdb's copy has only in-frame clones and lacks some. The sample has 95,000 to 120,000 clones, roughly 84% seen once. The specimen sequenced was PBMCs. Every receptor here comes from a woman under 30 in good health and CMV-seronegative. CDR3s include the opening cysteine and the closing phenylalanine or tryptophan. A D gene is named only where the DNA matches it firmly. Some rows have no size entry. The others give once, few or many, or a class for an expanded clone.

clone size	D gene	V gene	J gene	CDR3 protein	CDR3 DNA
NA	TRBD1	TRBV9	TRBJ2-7	CASSSGGGSYEQYF	TGTGCCAGCAGCTCAGGGGGCGGCTCCTACGAGCAGTACTTC
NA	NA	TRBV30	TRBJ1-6	CAWNYREGSPLHF	TGTGCCTGGAATTACAGGGAGGGGTCACCCCTCCACTTT
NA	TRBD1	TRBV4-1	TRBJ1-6	CASSQLPLMVGQVNSPLHF	TGCGCCAGCAGCCAACTACCCCTAATGGTGGGACAGGTTAATTCACCCCTCCACTTT
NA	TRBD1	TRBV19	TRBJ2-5	CASSMGTVTQETQYF	TGTGCCAGTAGTATGGGGACAGTCACCCAAGAGACCCAGTACTTC
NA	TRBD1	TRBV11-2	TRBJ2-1	CASSQTPGTGGANEQFF	TGTGCCAGCAGCCAAACCCCCGGGACAGGGGGCGCAAATGAGCAGTTCTTC
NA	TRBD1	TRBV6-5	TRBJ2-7	CASGGTGWREQYF	TGTGCCAGCGGAGGGACAGGGTGGAGGGAGCAGTACTTC
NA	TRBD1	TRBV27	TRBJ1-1	CASSPTGGITEAFF	TGTGCCAGCAGTCCTACAGGGGGCATCACTGAAGCTTTCTTT
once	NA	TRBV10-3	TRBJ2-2	CAISGGGGGSSGELFF	TGTGCCATCAGTGGTGGGGGGGGCGGAAGCTCCGGGGAGCTGTTTTTT
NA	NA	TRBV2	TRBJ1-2	CASSPGYYGYTF	TGTGCCAGCAGTCCAGGGTACTATGGCTACACCTTC
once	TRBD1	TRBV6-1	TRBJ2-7	CASLNGQGYEQYF	TGTGCCAGCCTCAACGGACAGGGCTACGAGCAGTACTTC
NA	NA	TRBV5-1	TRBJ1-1	CASSVATGNMNTEAFF	TGCGCCAGCAGCGTAGCAACAGGGAACATGAACACTGAAGCTTTCTTT
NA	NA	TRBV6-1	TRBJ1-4	CASIDSGFSEKLFF	TGTGCCAGCATTGACTCAGGGTTTAGTGAAAAACTGTTTTTT
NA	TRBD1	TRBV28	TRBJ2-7	CASSLDRGYLYEQYF	TGTGCCAGCAGCCTAGACAGGGGGTATCTATACGAGCAGTACTTC
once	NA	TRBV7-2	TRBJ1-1	CASSPSFVVPEAFF	TGTGCCAGCAGCCCCTCTTTTGTAGTTCCTGAAGCTTTCTTT
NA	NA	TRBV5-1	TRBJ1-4	CASSLDSIPEKLFF	TGCGCCAGCAGCCTCGACAGCATTCCGGAAAAACTGTTTTTT
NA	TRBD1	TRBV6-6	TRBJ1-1	CASRPDRADTEAFF	TGTGCCAGCAGACCCGACAGGGCGGACACTGAAGCTTTCTTT
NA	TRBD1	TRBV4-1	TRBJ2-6	CASSQRPGQPSSSGANVLTF	TGCGCCAGCAGCCAGCGACCGGGACAGCCTTCCAGCTCTGGGGCCAACGTCCTGACTTTC
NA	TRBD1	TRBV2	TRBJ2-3	CASRWTGVSTDTQYF	TGTGCCAGCAGATGGACAGGAGTTAGCACAGATACGCAGTATTTT
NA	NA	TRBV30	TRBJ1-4	CAWSQTASNEKLFF	TGTGCCTGGAGCCAGACAGCGTCTAATGAAAAACTGTTTTTT
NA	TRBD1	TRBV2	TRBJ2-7	CASSPGQGPYEQYF	TGTGCCAGTTCTCCGGGACAGGGCCCCTACGAGCAGTACTTC
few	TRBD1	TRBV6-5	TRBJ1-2	CASSSKTGPGGYTF	TGTGCCAGCAGTTCGAAGACAGGGCCGGGCGGCTACACCTTC
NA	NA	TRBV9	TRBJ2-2	CASSVGGTGELFF	TGTGCCAGCAGCGTGGGAGGAACCGGGGAGCTGTTTTTT
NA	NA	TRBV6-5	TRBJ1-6	CASHLGGDSPLHF	TGTGCCAGCCACCTTGGGGGGGATTCACCCCTCCACTTT
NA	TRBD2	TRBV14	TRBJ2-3	CASSQRLGGGGVGDTQYF	TGTGCCAGCAGCCAACGACTGGGAGGCGGGGGGGTGGGAGATACGCAGTATTTT
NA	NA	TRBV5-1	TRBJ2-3	CASSFKRPPTDTQYF	TGCGCCAGCAGCTTCAAGCGCCCGCCGACAGATACGCAGTATTTT
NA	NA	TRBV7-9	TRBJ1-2	CASRSGVGYTF	TGTGCCAGCAGGTCAGGGGTTGGCTACACCTTC
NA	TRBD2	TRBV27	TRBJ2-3	CASSSFTGTTFTDTQYF	TGTGCCAGCAGTTCTTTTACCGGGACTACCTTCACAGATACGCAGTATTTT